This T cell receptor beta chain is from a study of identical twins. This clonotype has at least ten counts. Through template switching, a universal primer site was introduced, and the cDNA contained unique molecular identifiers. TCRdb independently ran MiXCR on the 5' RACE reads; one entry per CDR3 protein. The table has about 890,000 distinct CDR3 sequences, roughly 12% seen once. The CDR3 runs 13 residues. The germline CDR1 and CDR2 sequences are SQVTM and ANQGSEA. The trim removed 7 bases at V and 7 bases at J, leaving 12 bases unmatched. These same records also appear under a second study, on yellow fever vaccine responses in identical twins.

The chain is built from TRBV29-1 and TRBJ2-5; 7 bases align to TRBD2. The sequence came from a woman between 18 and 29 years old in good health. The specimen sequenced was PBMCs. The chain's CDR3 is CSGTSDSSGTQYF. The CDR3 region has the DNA TGCAGCGGAACTAGCGACTCTTCAGGGACCCAGTACTTC.